These 24 T cell receptor beta chains share one sample of origin, sequenced in a study of blood T cell repertoires in COVID-19. Method: immunoSEQ multiplex PCR; TCRdb's copy keeps in-frame clones and lacks some. The sample has under 200,000 clones; 85% are singletons. Sample: peripheral blood. All receptors derive from a woman of 80 years or more with COVID-19, enrolled during active disease.

CDR3 protein: CASSTRAMSTDTQYF. CDR3 coding DNA: TGTGCCAGTAGTACCAGGGCGATGAGCACAGATACGCAGTATTTT. The rearrangement links TRBV19 to TRBJ2-3, with D possibly being TRBD1 (5 bases). CDR1 and CDR2 (germline): LNHDA, SQIVND (reference sequence). The V and J ends lost 4 bases and 0 bases respectively, with 11 bases between them. The CDR3 has 15 amino acids.

J is TRBJ2-1 and V is TRBV19; no clear D gene. Per the germline V gene, CDR1 is LNHDA and CDR2 is SQIVND (reference sequence). The length of the CDR3 is 12 residues. Deletions cut 5 bases from V and 8 bases from J, with 10 bases between. The CDR3 here is CASSPGLHEQFF. The CDR3 bases are TGTGCCAGTAGTCCCGGTTTGCATGAGCAGTTCTTC.

This sequence joins TRBV27 and TRBJ1-2, with 8 bases fitting TRBD1. J gave up 5 bases and V 6 bases, and 14 bases lay outside the gene matches. The CDR3 spans 16 residues. In germline, CDR1 is MNHEY, CDR2 SMNVEV (reference sequence). The DNA of the CDR3 is TGTGCCAGCAGGCGTGCGGCAGGGGGCGCGGGGTATGGCTACACCTTC. Residues: CASRRAAGGAGYGYTF.

This clone has only one observation. J is TRBJ2-1 and V is TRBV5-1, with 9 bases that match TRBD1. V shed 2 bases and J 0 bases; nucleotides not matched to a gene: 6. The CDR3 runs to 17 residues. Per germline, CDR1 SGHRS and CDR2 YFSETQ. The CDR3 DNA sequence: TGCGCCAGCAGCTTCGGGGGGACAGGGAACTCCTACAATGAGCAGTTCTTC. This encodes CASSFGGTGNSYNEQFF.

On this clone: The sample carries other DNA sequences with the same CDR3. The chain combines TRBV5-4 with TRBJ2-5, with D possibly being TRBD1 (5 bases). The CDR3 extends over 13 amino acids. The germline V gene encodes CDR1 SGHNT and CDR2 YYREEE (reference sequence). The V end lost 4 bases, the J end lost 2 bases, and 9 bases lay between the germline ends. CDR3 in DNA: TGTGCCAGCAGCCTCGGACAACAAGAGACCCAGTACTTC. This encodes CASSLGQQETQYF. Full variable domain (remainder filled in from reference TRBV5-4 and TRBJ2-5): ETGVTQSPTHLIKTRGQQVTLRCSSQSGHNTVSWYQQALGQGPQFIFQYYREEENGRGNFPPRFSGLQFPNYSSELNVNALELDDSALYLCASSLGQQETQYFGPGTRLLVL.

The chain joins TRBV2 to TRBJ2-3; a weak D match, TRBD2 (6 bases). This CDR3 contains 16 residues. The ends were cut back, 3 bases at V and 0 bases at J, with 13 bases in the middle. The germline gives CDR1 SNHLY, CDR2 FYNNEI. The CDR3: CASSDFGRGSTDTQYF. Here the CDR3 DNA reads TGTGCCAGCAGTGATTTCGGGCGGGGAAGCACAGATACGCAGTATTTT.

The rearrangement uses TRBV11-2 and TRBJ2-7; 11 nucleotides agree with TRBD2. This CDR3 is 19 amino acids long. Losses at the gene ends were 4 bases for V and 7 bases for J; bases not matched to a gene: 21. Germline V gene data show CDR1 as SGHAT and CDR2 as FQNNGV. The CDR3 nucleotides read TGTGCCAGCAGCTCCTACCCTATACTAGCGGGAGTAATTCGGGGGGAGCAGTACTTC. Residues: CASSSYPILAGVIRGEQYF.

The chain recombines TRBV19 with TRBJ2-1, with 12 bases that match TRBD2. Trimming removed 3 bases from V and 4 bases from J; junction bases left unmatched: 4. The CDR3 is 16 residues long. Germline-derived CDR1 and CDR2 are LNHDA and SQIVND (reference sequence). The CDR3 loop reads CASSMALAGGYNEQFF. The CDR3 nucleotides are TGTGCCAGTAGTATGGCCCTAGCGGGAGGGTACAATGAGCAGTTCTTC.

The CDR3 here is CASSQAGHQPQHF. The CDR3 bases are TGTGCCAGCAGCCAAGCAGGGCATCAGCCCCAGCATTTT. This chain joins TRBV3-1 (or the pseudogene TRBV3-2) and TRBJ1-5, with D maybe TRBD1 (5 bases). There are 13 residues in the CDR3. Germline loops: CDR1 LGHDT, CDR2 YNNKEL (reference sequence). Trimming left V 1 base short and J 5 bases short, with 6 bases between.

The chain joins TRBV5-1 to TRBJ2-5; TRBD1 matches 7 bases. J gave up 4 bases and V 0 bases, and 3 bases lay outside the gene matches. This CDR3 has 14 residues. Germline CDR1 is SGHRS and CDR2 is YFSETQ. CDR3 loop: CASSLGAGGETQYF. DNA for the CDR3: TGCGCCAGCAGCTTGGGGGCAGGGGGAGAGACCCAGTACTTC.

The chain carries TRBV14 and TRBJ2-4; no reliable D call. CDR3 length equals 15 residues. The germline V gene has CDR1 SGHDN and CDR2 FVKESK. V lost 0 bases to trimming and J lost 11 bases, with 17 bases between them. The CDR3 region has the DNA TGTGCCAGCAGCCAAGATCACAGTCACGGCCGTGTTCAGTACTTC. This translates into CASSQDHSHGRVQYF.

The chain links TRBV7-6 to TRBJ2-1, with D possibly TRBD1 on 5 matching bases. Trimming stripped 5 bases from V and 7 bases from J, with 15 bases between. Germline CDR1 and CDR2: SGHVS and FNYEAQ. The CDR3 loop spans 14 amino acids. The CDR3 loop is CASSPLGQGNEQFF. The DNA for the CDR3 is TGTGCCAGCAGCCCGCTAGGGCAGGGTAATGAGCAGTTCTTC.

This clone was seen once. The rearrangement uses TRBV5-1 and TRBJ2-5; 7 nucleotides match TRBD1. The CDR3 has 15 amino acids. Germline values: CDR1 SGHRS, CDR2 YFSETQ. The trim removed 0 bases at V and 2 bases at J, leaving 4 bases unmatched. CDR3 nucleotide sequence: TGCGCCAGCAGCTTGGCTCGGACAGGACAAGAGACCCAGTACTTC. Amino acid sequence: CASSLARTGQETQYF.

The chain couples TRBV2 to TRBJ1-4; D gene unclear. The V gene's germline CDR1 is SNHLY and CDR2 FYNNEI. Trimming pared 3 bases from V and 2 bases from J, leaving 7 bases between. The CDR3 contains 14 residues. The CDR3 reads CASSERITNEKLFF. DNA for the CDR3: TGTGCCAGCAGTGAGCGAATTACTAATGAAAAACTGTTTTTT. The variable domain in full, completed from reference TRBV2 and TRBJ1-4, reads EPEVTQTPSHQVTQMGQEVILRCVPISNHLYFYWYRQILGQKVEFLVSFYNNEISEKSEIFDDQFSVERPDGSNFTLKIRSTKLEDSAMYFCASSERITNEKLFFGSGTQLSVL.

The rearrangement joins TRBV7-2 to TRBJ1-5; TRBD1 aligns across 9 bases. Germline V CDR1 and CDR2: SGHTA, FQGNSA. The trim removed 1 base at V and 1 base at J, leaving 5 bases unmatched. This CDR3 has 17 amino acids. Here the CDR3 DNA reads TGTGCCAGCAGCTTAGTGGGGACAGGGTTAAGCAATCAGCCCCAGCATTTT. Translating it yields CASSLVGTGLSNQPQHF. The complete variable domain, with remaining parts taken from reference TRBV7-2 and TRBJ1-5, reads GAGVSQSPSNKVTEKGKDVELRCDPISGHTALYWYRQSLGQGLEFLIYFQGNSAPDKSGLPSDRFSAERTGGSVSTLTIQRTQQEDSAVYLCASSLVGTGLSNQPQHFGDGTRLSIL.

In this sample, this clone turned up once. Other nucleotide sequences in the sample specify the same CDR3. The chain is built from TRBV5-4 and TRBJ2-1; the match to TRBD2 covers 11 bases. Trimming took 4 bases from V and 0 from J; bases not matched to a gene: 6. Germline assignment: CDR1 SGHNT and CDR2 YYREEE (reference sequence). The CDR3 runs to 17 residues. The CDR3 DNA reads TGTGCCAGCAGCCGCGGGACTAGCGGCAGCTCCTACAATGAGCAGTTCTTC. The encoded protein is CASSRGTSGSSYNEQFF.

This rearrangement joins TRBV3-1 (or the pseudogene TRBV3-2) to TRBJ1-5; maybe TRBD1 (5 bases). V dropped 0 bases and J dropped 4 bases, with 7 bases sitting between them. This CDR3 has 14 amino acids. Per the germline V gene, CDR1 is LGHDT and CDR2 is YNNKEL (reference sequence). The CDR3 sequence: CASSQDGGNQPQHF. CDR3 DNA sequence: TGTGCCAGCAGCCAAGATGGGGGGAATCAGCCCCAGCATTTT.

The gene calls are TRBV6-1 and TRBJ1-6; a possible D gene is TRBD1 (5 bases). The germline V gene has CDR1 MNHNS and CDR2 SASEGT. V was clipped by 2 bases and J by 16 bases, with 9 bases between them. The CDR3 length is 11 residues. The DNA for the CDR3 is TGTGCCAGCAGTGAATTTGGGGGGCTCCACTTT. This translates into CASSEFGGLHF.

CDR3 in amino acids: CASRLAGVSQPQHF. CDR3 bases: TGTGCCAGCAGGCTGGCGGGGGTCTCTCAGCCCCAGCATTTT. This rearrangement joins TRBV6-5 to TRBJ1-5, with TRBD1 as a possible D gene (5 bases). The CDR3 loop spans 14 amino acids. Trimming left V 6 bases short and J 6 bases short, with 15 bases between. Germline CDR1 MNHEY, CDR2 SVGAGI.

The rearrangement joins TRBV2 to TRBJ2-7, with 7 bases aligning to TRBD2. From germline, CDR1 is SNHLY and CDR2 FYNNEI. The CDR3 is made up of 13 amino acids. V shed 4 bases and J 7 bases; nucleotides not matched to a gene: 7. For the CDR3, the DNA is TGTGCCAGCAGTGGCCCTCCGGGGGGAGAGCAGTACTTC. Its protein product is CASSGPPGGEQYF.

The V gene is TRBV18, the J gene TRBJ1-1; TRBD1 is a possible D gene (5 bases). This CDR3 has 13 residues. Trimming took 1 base from V and 7 from J, leaving 10 bases between them. CDR1 and CDR2 from the germline V gene are KGHSH and LQKENI. CDR3 sequence: CASSPLETVEAFF. CDR3 DNA: TGTGCCAGCTCACCACTGGAGACAGTTGAAGCTTTCTTT. The full variable domain, in which reference TRBV18 and TRBJ1-1 provide the parts outside the CDR3, is NAGVMQNPRHLVRRRGQEARLRCSPMKGHSHVYWYRQLPEEGLKFMVYLQKENIIDESGMPKERFSAEFPKEGPSILRIQQVVRGDSAAYFCASSPLETVEAFFGQGTRLTVV.

This chain uses TRBV6-5 with TRBJ2-7, with TRBD2 as a possible D gene (6 bases). The CDR3 extends over 12 amino acids. V shed 7 bases and J shed 0 bases, with 7 bases lying between them. CDR1 and CDR2 from the germline V gene are MNHEY and SVGAGI. DNA for the CDR3: TGTGCCAGCATGGGACTCTCCTACGAGCAGTACTTC. Its translation is CASMGLSYEQYF.

The rearrangement uses TRBV29-1 and TRBJ1-1, with D possibly being TRBD1 (5 bases). This CDR3 region has 13 residues. With 4 bases removed from V and 0 bases from J, the gap between germline ends came to 9 bases. Germline assignment: CDR1 SQVTM and CDR2 ANQGSEA. The DNA for the CDR3 is TGCAGCGTTGTCAGACAGTTGAACACTGAAGCTTTCTTT. Amino acid sequence: CSVVRQLNTEAFF.

V gene TRBV20-1 combines with J gene TRBJ1-2; D not certain. V was pared by 7 bases and J by 3 bases, with 9 bases between. Germline CDR1 and CDR2: DFQATT and SNEGSKA (reference sequence). The CDR3 runs to 11 residues. This CDR3 is CSGAGDYGYTF. The CDR3 DNA reads TGCAGTGGCGCAGGCGACTATGGCTACACCTTC.